This T cell receptor (beta chain) was recovered during a study of CD8+CD57+ T cells in acquired aplastic anemia. About the study: DNA recovered from sorted CD4+ and CD8+ cells had a mean of approximately 3 ug. CD4+ cell libraries from healthy donors averaged roughly 10 million reads. The study's findings and limits: About 30 CD8+ CDR3 sequences occurred in both the patients and the controls. Patients versus controls showed no significant CD8+ Simpson's diversity difference.

As for this clonotype: What it binds is unknown.

TCR beta VDJ and CDR3 were profiled, and genomic DNA was the template. Using its own MiXCR run on the reads, TCRdb lists one record per CDR3 protein. The table lists 200,000 to 250,000 distinct CDR3 sequences, about 59% of them singletons. Germline lookup yields CDR1 MDHEN and CDR2 SYDVKM. J was trimmed by 4 bases and V by 2 bases; bases with no gene match: 14. The CDR3 loop spans 18 amino acids. J is TRBJ2-7 and V is TRBV28, with 10 bases matching TRBD2. The TCR sequence derives from a human donor in good health. Sequenced input: sorted CD4+, CD8+, or CD8+CD57+ T cells (not recorded which) from PBMCs. This CDR3 reads CASSLKIASSGSLYEQYF. The CDR3 DNA is TGTGCCAGCAGTTTAAAAATCGCATCTAGCGGGAGTTTATACGAGCAGTACTTC.